This T cell receptor (beta chain) stems from a study of PD-1 blockade in classical Hodgkin lymphoma. Autologous stem cell transplantation was followed by relapse in every patient, and brentuximab vedotin exposure varied. Complete response, partial response or progressive disease constituted the best response categories observed. TCRdb's copy holds only in-frame clones and misses some; the assay was immunoSEQ multiplex PCR. The sample contains 95,000 to 100,000 clones, around 89% of which appear only once. Study-level results: Still unresolved is the cause of the repertoire differences, which may be disease activity or prior therapy. For complete responders, baseline diversity was comparable to that of newly diagnosed patients. A significant rise in TCR diversity was seen by C4D1 for CD4+ cells but not for CD8+ cells.

A note on this clone: Its antigen is not known.

This clonotype was obtained from a human donor with classical Hodgkin lymphoma. Sequences were derived from peripheral blood mononuclear cells (PBMCs), sampled before the second cycle of nivolumab.

This CDR3 is CASSLAVADRGYTF. Written as DNA, the CDR3 is TGTGCCAGCAGCTTAGCCGTGGCCGACCGGGGCTACACCTTC. The gene calls are TRBV7-3 and TRBJ1-2; D is undetermined. The CDR3 runs to 14 residues. Germline V lookup: CDR1 SGHTA, CDR2 FQGTGA. The V end lost 2 bases, the J end lost 8 bases, and 15 bases lay between the germline ends.